Included here is one T cell receptor (beta chain) sequence, with context. The CDR3 runs 17 residues. The V segment lost 0 bases and the J segment 5 bases; nucleotides outside the gene matches: 9. Germline CDR1 SGHAT, CDR2 FQNNGV. The source of the sample is a study of blood T cell repertoires in COVID-19. The repertoire was sequenced with immunoSEQ multiplex PCR; TCRdb's copy has only in-frame clones and lacks some. Here the sample spans 90,000 or so clones, 90% to 95% being singletons. The sequence derives from a human donor with active COVID-19. The donor label of this sample is uncertain. The sequenced sample was peripheral blood. The rearrangement uses TRBV11-2 and TRBJ1-4; 7 bases align to TRBD1. CDR3 amino acids: CASSLDYGAGGNEKLFF. Written as DNA, the CDR3 is TGTGCCAGCAGCTTAGATTATGGAGCAGGGGGGAATGAAAAACTGTTTTTT.